These 32 T cell receptor beta chains originate from one sample sequenced in a study of Tregs in tolerant kidney transplant recipients. Mixed chimerism was transient after nonmyeloablative marrow transplants from related graft donors. Clones were sequenced by immunoSEQ multiplex PCR, and TCRdb holds only the in-frame ones, with some missing. Recorded for this sample: 14,000 or so clones. The sample consisted of CD8+ T cells from blood (PBMCs), taken 6 months after the transplant. The receptor source for this set is a human patient who received a combined kidney and bone marrow transplant. Some T cells could come from the graft donor.

Details on this clone: The read terminates 3 residues before the CDR3 end, so the remaining end is supplied by the germline J gene. The chain joins TRBV19 to TRBJ2-1; weak D call: TRBD2 (6 bases). CDR3 size: 16 residues. In germline, CDR1 is LNHDA, CDR2 SQIVND (reference sequence). Between the trimmed V and J ends, which lost 3 bases and 2 bases, there was a span of 14 bases. The DNA read from the CDR3 is TGTGCCAGTAGTATCGACCCTAGCGATCCCTACAATGAG. It translates to CASSIDPSDPYNE. The full CDR3 protein is CASSIDPSDPYNEQFF.

About this clone: From the germline J gene comes the end of the CDR3, since the read stops 3 residues before it. The genes are TRBV5-1 and TRBJ2-7; 9 bases agree with TRBD1. Germline assignment: CDR1 SGHRS and CDR2 YFSETQ. The CDR3 runs 16 residues. Germline trimming cut 3 bases from V and 3 bases from J; bases unmatched to any gene: 10. The part of the CDR3 DNA that was read is TGCGCCAGCAGCTCCGGACAGGGGATTGAAGGCTACGAG. Translation: CASSSGQGIEGYE. Given in full, the CDR3 is CASSSGQGIEGYEQYF.

On this clone itself: The sequence runs out 3 residues before the end of the CDR3; the remainder is reconstructed from the germline J gene. The same CDR3 arises from other DNA sequences in this sample as well. The V call is TRBV11-2, the J call TRBJ2-7; TRBD1 matches at 8 bases. Per the germline V gene, CDR1 is SGHAT and CDR2 is FQNNGV. After removal of 1 base from V and 4 bases from J, the junction contained 0 bases not matched to a gene. This CDR3 has 13 amino acids. Here the CDR3 reads CASSLGTGYEQYF. Partial CDR3 DNA: TGTGCCAGCAGCTTAGGGACAGGGTACGAG.

Details on this clone: With the read ending 3 residues before the CDR3 end, the germline J gene is used to fill in that end. The gene calls are TRBV29-1 and TRBJ2-2, with 7 bases fitting TRBD1. The germline V gene has CDR1 SQVTM and CDR2 ANQGSEA. This CDR3 is 15 amino acids long. The CDR3 region is CSVDSPGQINEKLFF. The CDR3 bases that were read are TGCAGCGTCGATAGCCCGGGACAGATAAATGAAAAG.

Comments on this clone: From the germline J gene comes the end of the CDR3, since the read stops 3 residues before it. The gene calls are TRBV7-6 and TRBJ2-2; 11 nucleotides agree with TRBD2. The CDR3 has 17 residues. J gave up 1 base and V 4 bases, and 5 bases lay outside the gene matches. CDR1 SGHVS and CDR2 FNYEAQ come from the germline V gene. CDR3: CASSSSGLAGNTGELFF. The CDR3 DNA, read in part, is TGTGCCAGCAGCTCATCAGGACTAGCGGGGAACACCGGGGAG. The full variable domain, in which reference TRBV7-6 and TRBJ2-2 provide the parts outside the CDR3, is GAGVSQSPRYKVTKRGQDVALRCDPISGHVSLYWYRQALGQGPEFLTYFNYEAQQDKSGLPNDRFSAERPEGSISTLTIQRTEQRDSAMYRCASSSSGLAGNTGELFFGEGSRLTVL.

Partial CDR3 DNA: TGTGCCAGCAGCCAAACAGGAAGGGGGCTGAACACCGGGGAG. Translated, it gives CASSQTGRGLNTGE. The full CDR3 protein is CASSQTGRGLNTGELFF. The chain joins TRBV14 to TRBJ2-2, with TRBD1 matching over 7 bases. The read falls 3 residues short of the CDR3 end, and the missing part is taken from the germline J gene. The J segment lost 1 base and the V segment lost 2 bases, leaving 7 bases of the junction unmatched. CDR1 and CDR2 (germline): SGHDN, FVKESK. The CDR3 has 17 residues.

Turning to this clone: The CDR3 is cut off 3 residues early in the read; its end comes from the germline J gene. V usage is TRBV20-1 and J usage is TRBJ2-3; D not certain. V was trimmed by 3 bases and J by 6 bases, leaving 19 bases between them. The CDR3 runs to 15 residues. Per the germline V gene, CDR1 is DFQATT and CDR2 is SNEGSKA (reference sequence). CDR3 residues: CSARDGRPLRDTQYF. The CDR3 bases that were read are TGCAGTGCTAGGGATGGCAGGCCGCTTCGGGATACG.

Comments on this clone: The observed sequence ends 3 residues before the CDR3 terminus, with the missing tail filled in from the germline J gene. This chain connects TRBV5-1 to TRBJ1-2, with D possibly TRBD1 on 6 matching bases. CDR1 and CDR2 from the germline V gene are SGHRS and YFSETQ. The CDR3 totals 15 residues. The CDR3 spells CASSIEGVPGQGYTF. The DNA read from the CDR3 is TGCGCCAGCAGCATTGAGGGGGTGCCTGGCCAGGGC.

CDR3 sequence: CASTQTGTVHNDYTF. The CDR3 DNA, read in part, is TGTGCCAGCACCCAGACCGGGACAGTACACAATGAC. The rearrangement links TRBV7-9 to TRBJ1-2, with 7 bases fitting TRBD1. The DNA ends 3 residues before the CDR3 does, and the rest of the CDR3 is filled in from the germline J gene. Per germline, CDR1 SEHNR and CDR2 FQNEAQ (reference sequence). CDR3 length: 15 amino acids.

On this clone: The DNA ends 3 residues before the CDR3 does, and the rest of the CDR3 is filled in from the germline J gene. The V call is TRBV5-1, the J call TRBJ1-1; TRBD1 agrees at 9 bases. The ends lost 0 bases at V and 6 bases at J; junction bases unmatched: 3. CDR1 and CDR2 from the germline V gene are SGHRS and YFSETQ. This CDR3 is built from 14 residues. The CDR3 region is CASSLGQGEPEAFF. The CDR3 bases that were read are TGCGCCAGCAGCTTGGGACAGGGGGAGCCTGAA.

Turning to this clone: The CDR3 is cut off 3 residues early in the read; its end comes from the germline J gene. The gene calls are TRBV3-1 (or the pseudogene TRBV3-2) and TRBJ2-3; a possible D gene is TRBD1 (5 bases). Germline lookup yields CDR1 LGHDT and CDR2 YNNKEL (reference sequence). Deletions cut 1 base from V and 1 base from J, with 9 bases between. The CDR3 loop spans 15 amino acids. The DNA read from the CDR3 is TGTGCCAGCAGCCAAGGGATAGGGGGCACAGATACG. It yields the protein CASSQGIGGTDT. Given in full, the CDR3 is CASSQGIGGTDTQYF.

With regard to this clone: Read coverage stops 3 residues before the CDR3 terminus; the germline J gene supplies the remainder. The rearrangement joins TRBV7-9 to TRBJ1-2, with D unresolved. Germline lookup yields CDR1 SEHNR and CDR2 FQNEAQ (reference sequence). This CDR3 spans 13 amino acids. V was clipped by 1 base and J by 6 bases, with 9 bases between them. The covered CDR3 bases are TGTGCCAGCAGCTTAGGGCCAGAGAATGGC. Amino acid sequence: CASSLGPENG. The entire CDR3 is CASSLGPENGYTF.

In regard to this clone: The sequence runs out 3 residues before the end of the CDR3; the remainder is reconstructed from the germline J gene. This chain joins TRBV5-4 and TRBJ2-1, with TRBD2 matching over 10 bases. Germline assignment: CDR1 SGHNT and CDR2 YYREEE (reference sequence). V gave up 3 bases and J gave up 5 bases; unmatched junction bases: 5. This CDR3 comprises 15 residues. This CDR3 is CASSWETSGDNEQFF. The sequenced part of the CDR3 DNA is TGTGCCAGCAGCTGGGAAACTAGCGGGGACAATGAG.

As for this clone: The sequence runs out 3 residues before the end of the CDR3; the remainder is reconstructed from the germline J gene. The rearrangement uses TRBV6-2 or TRBV6-3 and TRBJ2-7; 11 bases are a match to TRBD1. Germline V lookup: CDR1 MNHEY, CDR2 SVGEGT. V shed 7 bases and J 6 bases; nucleotides not matched to a gene: 5. This CDR3 is 13 amino acids long. Partial CDR3 DNA: TGTGCCAGCACCGCCGGGACAGGGGGCGAG. Residues: CASTAGTGGE. The complete CDR3 reads CASTAGTGGEQYF.

The CDR3: CASSLAPKETQYF. CDR3 bases read: TGTGCCAGCAGCTTAGCGCCTAAAGAGACC. The V and J genes are TRBV7-9 and TRBJ2-5; D uncertain. Read data end 3 residues before the CDR3 end; the end is taken from the germline J gene. V lost 0 bases to trimming and J lost 3 bases, with 5 bases between them. This CDR3 has 13 residues. Germline CDR1 reads SEHNR; CDR2 reads FQNEAQ (reference sequence).

Regarding this clone: The CDR3 end is not reached by the read, which stops 3 residues before it; the germline J gene fills it in. The chain carries TRBV19 and TRBJ1-2, with 8 bases matching TRBD1. This CDR3 is 12 amino acids long. Germline V CDR1 and CDR2: LNHDA, SQIVND (reference sequence). The covered CDR3 bases are TGTGCCAGTAGACCAGGGGGCTACGAC. It translates to CASRPGGYD. The full-length CDR3 reads as CASRPGGYDYTF.

Turning to this clone: The CDR3 end falls 3 residues outside the read, so it is completed with the germline J gene. The chain couples TRBV7-8 to TRBJ2-7; D perhaps matches TRBD2 (5 bases). Germline lookup yields CDR1 SGHVS and CDR2 FQNEAQ. The CDR3 runs 15 residues. The ends were cut back, 0 bases at V and 2 bases at J, with 11 bases in the middle. The CDR3 region is CASSLAFGVAYEQYF. CDR3 DNA, as far as it was read: TGTGCCAGCAGCTTAGCTTTCGGGGTCGCCTACGAG.

Turning to this clone: The read gets to within 3 residues of the CDR3 end, and the germline J gene fills in the rest. This chain joins TRBV7-9 and TRBJ2-4; 8 positions agree with TRBD2. The CDR3 is made up of 13 amino acids. Germline values: CDR1 SEHNR, CDR2 FQNEAQ (reference sequence). The chain's CDR3 is CASSLVDRGGQYF. The CDR3 bases that were read are TGTGCCAGCAGCTTAGTAGACCGGGGGGGT.

CDR3 residues: CASSRGLAGRTGELFF. Incomplete CDR3 DNA: TGTGCCAGTAGTCGGGGACTAGCGGGCCGCACCGGGGAG. This chain joins TRBV19 and TRBJ2-2, with 12 bases matching TRBD2. Sequencing ends 3 residues short of the CDR3 end; the germline J gene provides the rest. Trimming removed 5 bases from V and 4 bases from J; junction bases left unmatched: 5. Germline values: CDR1 LNHDA, CDR2 SQIVND (reference sequence). CDR3 length equals 16 residues. The variable domain in full, completed from reference TRBV19 and TRBJ2-2, reads DGGITQSPKYLFRKEGQNVTLSCEQNLNHDAMYWYRQDPGQGLRLIYYSQIVNDFQKGDIAEGYSVSREKKESFPLTVTSAQKNPTAFYLCASSRGLAGRTGELFFGEGSRLTVL.

Comments on this clone: Sequencing ends 3 residues short of the CDR3 end; the germline J gene provides the rest. This chain uses TRBV5-4 with TRBJ2-7, with 8 bases aligning to TRBD2. This CDR3 spans 16 amino acids. The germline CDR1 and CDR2 sequences are SGHNT and YYREEE (reference sequence). Trimming removed 3 bases from V and 1 base from J; junction bases left unmatched: 9. The CDR3 DNA, read in part, is TGTGCCAGCAGCTCCCTTGGGGGCGGGGGGTCCTACGAG. It specifies CASSSLGGGGSYE. From start to end, the CDR3 is CASSSLGGGGSYEQYF. Variable domain in full (rest from reference TRBV5-4 and TRBJ2-7): ETGVTQSPTHLIKTRGQQVTLRCSSQSGHNTVSWYQQALGQGPQFIFQYYREEENGRGNFPPRFSGLQFPNYSSELNVNALELDDSALYLCASSSLGGGGSYEQYFGPGTRLTVT.

Here the CDR3 reads CASSLGGPEGQYF. Incomplete CDR3 DNA: TGTGCCAGCAGCTTAGGTGGCCCCGAGGGT. V usage is TRBV7-9 and J usage is TRBJ2-4, with D possibly matching TRBD2 (5 bases). The read ends 3 residues shy of where the CDR3 ends; the end is completed using the germline J gene. The CDR3 spans 13 residues. The germline gives CDR1 SEHNR, CDR2 FQNEAQ (reference sequence).

As to this clone: The CDR3 extends 3 residues past the end of the read, so its final part is completed from the germline J gene. V and J are TRBV5-1 and TRBJ1-2; 8 nucleotides agree with TRBD1. The CDR3 spans 20 residues. Germline V gene sequence: CDR1 SGHRS, CDR2 YFSETQ. Losses at the gene ends were 4 bases for V and 4 bases for J; bases not matched to a gene: 24. The CDR3 spells CASSTGQGDVYEDGAYGYTF. Partial CDR3 DNA: TGCGCCAGCAGCACCGGACAGGGTGACGTCTACGAGGATGGGGCCTATGGC.

CDR3 loop: CASSQDPLGGDTQYF. CDR3 DNA, as far as it was read: TGCGCCAGCAGCCAAGATCCATTAGGGGGAGATACG. The J gene is TRBJ2-3, the V gene TRBV4-1, with D possibly TRBD1 on 6 matching bases. The sequence runs out 3 residues before the end of the CDR3; the remainder is reconstructed from the germline J gene. The germline V gene has CDR1 MGHRA and CDR2 YSYEKL. The CDR3 is 15 amino acids. Deletions cut 0 bases from V and 5 bases from J, with 12 bases between.

To note about this clone: The CDR3 goes on 3 residues after the read ends, and that part is filled in from the germline J gene. The V call is TRBV4-1, the J call TRBJ1-5; 9 bases line up with TRBD1. The CDR3 length is 14 residues. CDR1 is MGHRA, CDR2 YSYEKL, per germline. After removal of 5 bases from V and 7 bases from J, the junction contained 6 bases not matched to a gene. Partial CDR3 DNA: TGCGCCAGCAGCTCCCGACAGGGGGTCCAGCCC. Encoded protein: CASSSRQGVQP. The entire CDR3 reads CASSSRQGVQPQHF.

CDR3 region: CASSFQGSNQPQHF. The sequenced part of the CDR3 DNA is TGTGCCAGCAGTTTCCAGGGGAGCAATCAGCCC. This chain links TRBV27 with TRBJ1-5, with a weak D call TRBD1 (6 bases). Read data end 3 residues before the CDR3 end; the end is taken from the germline J gene. This CDR3 has 14 residues. Trimming stripped 3 bases from V and 1 base from J, with 7 bases between. The germline V gene has CDR1 MNHEY and CDR2 SMNVEV (reference sequence).

Concerning this clone itself: The CDR3 end is not reached by the read, which stops 3 residues before it; the germline J gene fills it in. This chain uses TRBV2 with TRBJ2-7; TRBD1 agrees at 7 bases. Germline values: CDR1 SNHLY, CDR2 FYNNEI. The CDR3 is made up of 17 amino acids. With V trimmed by 4 bases and J by 4 bases, 16 bases remained unmatched. The sequenced CDR3 bases are TGTGCCAGCAGTGGAATAAGAGACAGGACAGGAGTTTACGAG. Its protein is CASSGIRDRTGVYE. The whole CDR3 reads CASSGIRDRTGVYEQYF. The whole variable domain, remainder taken from reference TRBV2 and TRBJ2-7, is EPEVTQTPSHQVTQMGQEVILRCVPISNHLYFYWYRQILGQKVEFLVSFYNNEISEKSEIFDDQFSVERPDGSNFTLKIRSTKLEDSAMYFCASSGIRDRTGVYEQYFGPGTRLTVT.

Details on this clone: The read comes to an end 3 residues before the CDR3 does, leaving the germline J gene to fill in the end. V and J are TRBV7-2 and TRBJ1-2; a possible D gene is TRBD1 (6 bases). Per germline, CDR1 SGHTA and CDR2 FQGNSA. The CDR3 consists of 12 residues. CDR3 DNA (partial): TGTGCCAGCAGCTATACAGGGTCCGAC. Protein product: CASSYTGSD. The complete CDR3 protein is CASSYTGSDYTF.

On this clone itself: The CDR3 end lies 3 residues beyond the end of the read and is filled in from the germline J gene. This chain links TRBV7-9 with TRBJ2-3; possible D gene TRBD1, 6 bases. The CDR3 is 15 residues long. Germline V gene data show CDR1 as SEHNR and CDR2 as FQNEAQ (reference sequence). CDR3 bases read: TGTGCCAGCAGCTTAAGGTGGGGGCCCAATGAGACG. It encodes CASSLRWGPNET. The full CDR3 reads CASSLRWGPNETQYF.

As regards this clone: The read gets to within 3 residues of the CDR3 end, and the germline J gene fills in the rest. The V and J genes are TRBV30 and TRBJ2-4, with D tentatively TRBD1 (7 bases). CDR1 and CDR2 from the germline V gene are GTSNPN and SVGIG (reference sequence). The CDR3 has 14 amino acids. CDR3 residues: CAWSLGGAGYGQYF. CDR3 DNA (partial): TGTGCCTGGAGTTTAGGGGGCGCGGGGTATGGT.

The CDR3 protein is CSVEDGGHPYEQYF. The covered CDR3 bases are TGCAGCGTTGAAGATGGGGGACACCCCTACGAG. The chain links TRBV29-1 to TRBJ2-7; TRBD1 is a possible D gene (6 bases). Coverage ceases 3 residues before the CDR3 finishes, and the germline J gene fills in the end. Trimming removed 0 bases from V and 2 bases from J, with 11 bases in between. Germline CDR1 and CDR2: SQVTM and ANQGSEA. This CDR3 is 14 amino acids long.

Comment on this clone: The read comes to an end 3 residues before the CDR3 does, leaving the germline J gene to fill in the end. The chain combines TRBV7-8 with TRBJ2-3; no firm D call. Germline V CDR1 and CDR2: SGHVS, FQNEAQ. The CDR3 loop spans 14 amino acids. V lost 2 bases and J 0 bases, leaving 6 bases between the germline ends. The CDR3 reads CASSLRVSTDTQYF. Partial CDR3 DNA: TGTGCCAGCAGCTTAAGGGTTAGCACAGATACG.

To note about this clone: The read ends 3 residues early relative to the CDR3; the germline J gene fills the gap. The rearrangement uses TRBV28 and TRBJ1-1, with 7 nucleotides matching TRBD1. Germline V gene lookup returns CDR1 MDHEN and CDR2 SYDVKM. CDR3 size: 15 residues. V dropped 5 bases and J dropped 0; count of bases not matched to a gene: 6. The CDR3: CASSPRTGMNTEAFF. Partial CDR3 DNA: TGTGCCAGCAGTCCTCGGACAGGCATGAACACTGAA.